The present T cell receptor (beta chain) was sequenced within a study of blood T cell repertoires in COVID-19. At the level of the study: The study drew acute and convalescent COVID-19 samples from the United States, Italy and Spain. PBMCs, B-cell-depleted T cells, or T cells provided the cDNA or gDNA that made up the material.

The germline V gene has CDR1 SGHRS and CDR2 YFSETQ. CDR3 length equals 14 residues. V shed 6 bases and J 5 bases; nucleotides not matched to a gene: 9. One Seattle source followed patients from active infection through their disease course. In the original processing: Amplification with reference gene primers provided the estimates of nucleated cell counts. Generated by immunoSEQ multiplex PCR, the TCRdb table keeps only in-frame clones and is missing some. D and trimming come from the DNA, and the V and J calls and clone size come from that table. The top ten clones hold 0.65% to 0.85% of a sample with hundreds of thousands of clones, 92% of them seen once.

Sequencing used peripheral blood. The V gene is TRBV5-1, the J gene TRBJ1-1; 8 positions agree with TRBD1. This clonotype was sampled from a man aged 60-69 years with COVID-19, enrolled during active disease. CDR3 nucleotide sequence: TGCGCCAGCACCTTCCAACGACAGGGGACTGAAGCTTTCTTT. Protein: CASTFQRQGTEAFF.